This TCR beta chain was recovered during a study of blood T cell repertoires in COVID-19. Study-wide context: COVID-19 samples from acute and convalescent phases originated in the United States, Italy and Spain. T cells, B-cell-depleted T cells, or PBMCs supplied cDNA or gDNA.

The Seattle patients joined while their infection was active and were tracked longitudinally afterward. Authors' data handling: Amplifying reference gene primers gave estimates of nucleated cell counts. Method: immunoSEQ multiplex PCR; TCRdb's copy keeps in-frame clones and lacks some. That table is the source of V, J and clone size, and D and trimming were worked out from the DNA. The sample includes approximately 260,000 clones, 80% to 90% of them seen just once. The length of the CDR3 is 14 residues. The germline CDR1 and CDR2 sequences are SGHDN and FVKESK. Trimming removed 8 bases from V and 0 bases from J, with 10 bases in between.

Sequenced material: peripheral blood. The sequence derives from a woman in her 70s with COVID-19, enrolled during active disease. The chain recombines TRBV14 with TRBJ2-2, with D possibly being TRBD2 (5 bases). This CDR3 is CASSRAANTGELFF. CDR3 in DNA: TGTGCCAGCTCGAGGGCCGCGAACACCGGGGAGCTGTTTTTT.